A single sample gave rise to the 21 T cell receptor beta chains below, sequenced in a study of radiation and T cells in renal cell carcinoma. Time point of the sample: baseline pretreatment blood. Treatment: 15 Gy SBRT to primary tumor, nephrectomy 4 weeks later. Assay: immunoSEQ multiplex PCR; the TCRdb copy retains only in-frame clones and omits some. Among about 140,000 clones listed, roughly 83% were seen once. The sequences come from blood, collected from a patient whose treatment included radiotherapy and nephrectomy. Receptor source: a woman aged 50 to 60 with renal cell carcinoma.

This clone was seen only once. The chain joins TRBV5-4 to TRBJ2-7; the D gene is possibly TRBD2 (7 bases). The CDR3 sequence is 14 residues long. The germline gives CDR1 SGHNT, CDR2 YYREEE (reference sequence). Trimming stripped 2 bases from V and 3 bases from J, with 12 bases between. The CDR3 reads CASSFIGGDYEQYF. The DNA of the CDR3 is TGTGCCAGCAGCTTCATAGGGGGGGACTACGAGCAGTACTTC.

The chain uses TRBV10-1 and TRBJ1-3; D gene unclear. CDR3 length: 15 amino acids. CDR1 and CDR2 (germline): WNHNN, SYGVQD (reference sequence). V dropped 2 bases and J dropped 0 bases, with 8 bases sitting between them. This chain's CDR3 is CASSEKELSGNTIYF. The CDR3, as DNA: TGCGCCAGCAGTGAGAAGGAACTCTCTGGAAACACCATATATTTT.

This chain uses TRBV5-4 with TRBJ2-6, with D perhaps TRBD1 or TRBD2 (5 bases each). V was clipped by 3 bases and J by 2 bases, with 9 bases between them. The V gene's germline CDR1 is SGHNT and CDR2 YYREEE (reference sequence). The CDR3 sequence is 15 residues long. The CDR3 DNA follows: TGTGCCAGCAGCTCAGGGAGAACTGGGGCCAACGTCCTGACTTTC. Encoded protein: CASSSGRTGANVLTF.

This rearrangement joins TRBV28 to TRBJ1-2; D unclear. Deletions cut 3 bases from V and 5 bases from J, with 13 bases between. CDR1 is MDHEN and CDR2 is SYDVKM in the germline V gene. The CDR3 length is 14 residues. Here the CDR3 reads CASSFSGEEYGYTF. CDR3 DNA sequence: TGTGCCAGCAGTTTTTCTGGGGAAGAATATGGCTACACCTTC.

The chain is built from TRBV7-6 and TRBJ2-4; D remains ambiguous. Germline values: CDR1 SGHVS, CDR2 FNYEAQ. Trimming stripped 0 bases from V and 8 bases from J, with 11 bases between. This CDR3 has 14 amino acids. DNA for the CDR3: TGTGCCAGCAGCTTAGCGAAAGGTTCTGACATTCAGTACTTC. The encoded protein is CASSLAKGSDIQYF.

The rearrangement links TRBV5-1 to TRBJ1-4; perhaps TRBD1 as D (5 bases). V was clipped by 0 bases and J by 2 bases, with 17 bases between them. CDR1 and CDR2 from the germline V gene are SGHRS and YFSETQ. The CDR3 totals 18 residues. The CDR3 DNA is TGCGCCAGCAGCTTGGCCGGGGTCCGGGGGACCACTAATGAAAAACTGTTTTTT. It yields the protein CASSLAGVRGTTNEKLFF.

The chain carries TRBV7-2 and TRBJ2-2; D possibly corresponds to TRBD1 (5 bases). Germline loops: CDR1 SGHTA, CDR2 FQGNSA. V lost 5 bases, J lost 3 bases, and 13 bases lay in between. The CDR3 sequence is 15 residues long. In DNA, the CDR3 is TGTGCCAGCAGCGGCAGGGCCCTCGACACCGGGGAGCTGTTTTTT. It codes for CASSGRALDTGELFF.

This chain connects TRBV6-5 to TRBJ1-6, with 7 bases that match TRBD1. Germline-derived CDR1 and CDR2 are MNHEY and SVGAGI. The CDR3 runs 13 residues. Losses at the gene ends were 5 bases for V and 13 bases for J; bases not matched to a gene: 8. The CDR3 DNA is TGTGCCAGCAGTAACGGACAGGCGGCTCCCCTCCACTTT. Its translation: CASSNGQAAPLHF.

V gene TRBV2 combines with J gene TRBJ2-1; perhaps TRBD2 as D (6 bases). V was cut by 10 bases and J by 10 bases, with 26 bases left in between. The CDR3 sequence is 15 residues long. Germline V lookup: CDR1 SNHLY, CDR2 FYNNEI. CDR3 sequence (DNA): TGTGCCACCACACGCGGAACGGGAGCGGTGGGGGAGCAGTTCTTC. It encodes CATTRGTGAVGEQFF.

The chain links TRBV6-6 to TRBJ1-1; 8 positions match TRBD1. Germline CDR1 reads MNHNY; CDR2 reads SVGAGI (reference sequence). This CDR3 spans 15 amino acids. J was trimmed by 4 bases and V by 5 bases; bases with no gene match: 9. The CDR3: CASSRAGGRGTEAFF. DNA of the CDR3: TGTGCCAGCAGTCGGGCAGGGGGCCGGGGCACTGAAGCTTTCTTT.

The rearrangement links TRBV5-1 to TRBJ1-5; D gene unclear. Trimming took off 2 bases at V and 1 base at J, with 13 bases between the two ends. Per the germline V gene, CDR1 is SGHRS and CDR2 is YFSETQ. The length of the CDR3 is 16 residues. The CDR3 DNA reads TGCGCCAGCAGCTTTGGGGTCCCGGGGAGCAATCAGCCCCAGCATTTT. Translating gives CASSFGVPGSNQPQHF.

This clone has just one count. The chain uses TRBV2 and TRBJ1-1; tentative D call: TRBD1 (6 bases). The CDR3 totals 14 residues. V was trimmed by 5 bases and J by 3 bases, leaving 13 bases between them. Looked up from germline, CDR1 is SNHLY and CDR2 is FYNNEI. The CDR3 coding sequence is TGTGCCAGCAGTCAAGGGGGATTTTACACTGAAGCTTTCTTT. Protein product: CASSQGGFYTEAFF.

This clone was observed a few times. The V call is TRBV10-3, the J call TRBJ1-1; D not certain. The germline CDR1 and CDR2 sequences are ENHRY and SYGVKD. V dropped 8 bases and J dropped 1 base, with 11 bases sitting between them. This CDR3 region has 13 residues. In DNA form, the CDR3 reads TGTGCCATCCATGACCTGAGGAACACTGAAGCTTTCTTT. Protein: CAIHDLRNTEAFF.

The chain has TRBV2 and TRBJ2-7; the match to TRBD2 covers 8 bases. This CDR3 is built from 15 residues. The junction had 10 bases not matched to a gene; V was cut back by 7 bases and J by 2 bases. The germline V gene encodes CDR1 SNHLY and CDR2 FYNNEI. CDR3 protein: CASKLAGGNPYEQYF. In DNA, the CDR3 is TGTGCCAGCAAATTGGCGGGAGGCAATCCCTACGAGCAGTACTTC.

The V call is TRBV4-1, the J call TRBJ1-2; 9 positions match TRBD1. CDR3 length: 15 amino acids. Per the germline V gene, CDR1 is MGHRA and CDR2 is YSYEKL. The trim removed 0 bases at V and 5 bases at J, leaving 4 bases unmatched. This CDR3 is CASSQDPGQGYGYTF. For the CDR3, the DNA is TGCGCCAGCAGCCAAGATCCGGGACAGGGTTATGGCTACACCTTC.

The chain couples TRBV6-1 to TRBJ1-2, with D perhaps matching TRBD1 (5 bases). CDR1 and CDR2 (germline): MNHNS, SASEGT. The CDR3 has 13 residues. V shed 3 bases and J shed 8 bases, with 13 bases lying between them. CDR3 in amino acids: CASSEQSRGGYTF. CDR3 DNA sequence: TGTGCCAGCAGTGAGCAATCTCGGGGGGGCTACACCTTC.

This chain joins TRBV11-2 and TRBJ2-4; perhaps TRBD1 as D (5 bases). V dropped 5 bases and J dropped 5 bases, with 13 bases sitting between them. Germline CDR1 is SGHAT and CDR2 is FQNNGV. This CDR3 comprises 14 residues. CDR3 in amino acids: CASSVDSRENIQYF. The CDR3 region has the DNA TGTGCCAGCAGCGTCGACAGTAGAGAAAACATTCAGTACTTC.

The rearrangement joins TRBV4-2 to TRBJ2-7; tentative D call: TRBD2 (5 bases). From germline, CDR1 is LGHNA and CDR2 YNFKEQ. CDR3 length: 13 amino acids. The V end lost 7 bases, the J end lost 4 bases, and 14 bases lay between the germline ends. The CDR3 region has the DNA TGTGCCAGCAAGGGCAGCGGAACGTACGAGCAGTACTTC. Residues: CASKGSGTYEQYF.

The rearrangement joins TRBV18 to TRBJ2-7; D may be TRBD1 (6 bases). CDR3 length: 15 amino acids. Germline V gene data show CDR1 as KGHSH and CDR2 as LQKENI. The V and J ends lost 3 bases and 2 bases respectively, with 14 bases between them. Here the CDR3 DNA reads TGTGCCAGCTCACCCCGGGACACAGGGCCCTACGAGCAGTACTTC. This codes for CASSPRDTGPYEQYF.

The CDR3 DNA is TGTGCCAGCACGAGATCGGTTGACCAGCCCCAGCATTTT. It specifies CASTRSVDQPQHF. V is TRBV6-5 and J is TRBJ1-5, with no clear D. The CDR3 runs to 13 residues. Germline CDR1 is MNHEY and CDR2 is SVGAGI. The V end was cut by 7 bases, the J end by 7 bases, with 14 bases between.

Here the CDR3 reads CAHANYGYTF. The CDR3 bases are TGTGCCCATGCTAACTATGGCTACACCTTC. This rearrangement joins TRBV28 to TRBJ1-2; D remains ambiguous. V was pared by 11 bases and J by 0 bases, with 4 bases between. The germline CDR1 and CDR2 sequences are MDHEN and SYDVKM. The CDR3 runs 10 residues.